What follows are 4 T cell receptor beta chains derived from one specimen sequenced in a study of T cell changes during pregnancy in multiple sclerosis. The repertoire was sequenced with immunoSEQ multiplex PCR; TCRdb's copy has only in-frame clones and lacks some. This table has 40,000 to 45,000 clones, 89% appearing once. Material: CD4+ T cells from peripheral blood mononuclear cells, obtained in the first trimester of pregnancy. These receptors all come from a female donor with multiple sclerosis, enrolled in a pregnancy study.

This sequence joins TRBV9 and TRBJ2-1; 7 bases line up with TRBD1. The CDR3 spans 13 residues. Germline trimming cut 2 bases from V and 6 bases from J; bases unmatched to any gene: 2. Germline CDR1 SGDLS, CDR2 YYNGEE. The CDR3 sequence: CASSVGTANEQFF. CDR3 bases: TGTGCCAGCAGCGTGGGGACAGCCAATGAGCAGTTCTTC.

The chain combines TRBV28 with TRBJ1-2, with D perhaps matching TRBD1 (5 bases). V lost 3 bases and J 5 bases, leaving 13 bases between the germline ends. Looked up from germline, CDR1 is MDHEN and CDR2 is SYDVKM. The CDR3 covers 14 residues. CDR3 loop: CASSFPPAGYGYTF. For the CDR3, the DNA is TGTGCCAGCAGTTTCCCCCCCGCAGGGTATGGCTACACCTTC.

The chain carries TRBV6-6 and TRBJ2-2; 12 bases map to TRBD2. The CDR3 sequence is 15 residues long. V was clipped by 5 bases and J by 5 bases; unmatched bases: 3. Germline CDR1 is MNHNY and CDR2 is SVGAGI (reference sequence). Written as DNA, the CDR3 is TGTGCCAGCAGTCTAGCGGGAGGGATAACCGGGGAGCTGTTTTTT. Translated: CASSLAGGITGELFF.

V and J are TRBV28 and TRBJ2-7; 8 bases are shared with TRBD2. This CDR3 is built from 17 residues. Germline CDR1 reads MDHEN; CDR2 reads SYDVKM. Trimming at V came to 2 bases and at J to 3 bases, leaving 12 bases not matched to a gene. CDR3 sequence reads: CASSLLGRGAGDYEQYF. The CDR3 DNA is TGTGCCAGCAGTTTACTGGGGAGGGGAGCGGGAGACTACGAGCAGTACTTC.